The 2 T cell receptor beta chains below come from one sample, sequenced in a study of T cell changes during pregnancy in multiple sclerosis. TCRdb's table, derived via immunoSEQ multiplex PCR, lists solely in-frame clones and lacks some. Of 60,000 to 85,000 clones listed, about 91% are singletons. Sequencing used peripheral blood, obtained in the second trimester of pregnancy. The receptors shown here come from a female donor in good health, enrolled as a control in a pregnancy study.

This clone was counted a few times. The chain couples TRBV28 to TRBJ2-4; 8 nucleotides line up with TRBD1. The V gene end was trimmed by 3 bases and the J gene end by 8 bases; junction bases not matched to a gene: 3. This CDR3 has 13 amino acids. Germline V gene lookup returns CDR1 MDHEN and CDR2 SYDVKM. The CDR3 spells CASSLDRVDIQYF. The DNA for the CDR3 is TGTGCCAGCAGTTTGGACAGGGTCGACATTCAGTACTTC.

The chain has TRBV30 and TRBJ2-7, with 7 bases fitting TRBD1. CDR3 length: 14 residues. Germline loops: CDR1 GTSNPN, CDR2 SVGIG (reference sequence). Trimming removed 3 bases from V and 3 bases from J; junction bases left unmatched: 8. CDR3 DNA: TGTGCCTGGAGGGCCCCGGGACAGTTCTACGAGCAGTACTTC. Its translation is CAWRAPGQFYEQYF.